A single sample is the source of the 5 T cell receptor beta chains below, sequenced in a study of beta chain features in type 1 diabetes. Study conclusions and caveats: A moderate, significant TCRB CDR3 shortening appeared in type 1 diabetes across four CD4+ subsets.

No antigens are known for them. The whole isolated RNA underwent reverse transcription, so sequencing captured expressed TCRB transcripts. Produced via immunoSEQ multiplex PCR; TCRdb's table is partial and in-frame only. The repertoire includes 640,000 or so clones, 11% to 15% of them detected once, and just under 0.04% sits in the top ten. Sequenced material: naive CD4+ T cells from blood. The source of these receptors is a man aged 18 to 29 with type 1 diabetes.

The chain is built from TRBV2 and TRBJ1-6; D is possibly TRBD1 (5 bases). This CDR3 region has 14 residues. Germline loops: CDR1 SNHLY, CDR2 FYNNEI. The V gene lost 7 bases and the J gene lost 10 bases, with 17 bases spanning the gap. This CDR3 is CASTDQGVGSPLHF. The CDR3 region has the DNA TGTGCCAGCACAGACCAAGGGGTGGGATCACCCCTCCACTTT.

The chain couples TRBV30 to TRBJ1-2, with D perhaps matching TRBD1 (5 bases). The length of the CDR3 is 12 residues. V was shortened by 6 bases and J by 6 bases, with 14 bases between the two germline ends. Germline loops: CDR1 GTSNPN, CDR2 SVGIG (reference sequence). CDR3 coding DNA: TGTGCCTGCAAGCAGGGAGGGGATGGCTACACCTTC. This codes for CACKQGGDGYTF.

This clone was observed a handful of times. The V and J genes are TRBV9 and TRBJ2-1, with 10 bases identical to TRBD2. CDR1 and CDR2 from the germline V gene are SGDLS and YYNGEE. J was trimmed by 4 bases and V by 0 bases; bases with no gene match: 7. The CDR3 contains 17 residues. CDR3 in amino acids: CASSVVAGGTTYNEQFF. The CDR3 coding sequence is TGTGCCAGCAGCGTAGTAGCGGGAGGAACTACTTACAATGAGCAGTTCTTC.

This clone was detected a few times. The V and J genes are TRBV11-2 and TRBJ1-1; no reliable D call. The germline V and J ends were trimmed by 4 bases and 0 bases, with 12 bases remaining between them. The CDR3 extends over 15 amino acids. Germline V gene sequence: CDR1 SGHAT, CDR2 FQNNGV. The CDR3 protein is CASSSLPALNTEAFF. CDR3 DNA sequence: TGTGCCAGCAGCTCCCTACCCGCATTGAACACTGAAGCTTTCTTT.

This clone was seen only a few times. The rearrangement uses TRBV5-6 and TRBJ2-5, with 9 bases that match TRBD2. CDR1 SGHDT and CDR2 YYEEEE come from the germline V gene. The CDR3 extends over 15 amino acids. V was pared by 4 bases and J by 5 bases, with 9 bases of the junction left unmatched. The chain's CDR3 is CASSPLAGEGETQYF. The CDR3 DNA reads TGTGCCAGCAGCCCTTTAGCGGGAGAAGGGGAGACCCAGTACTTC.